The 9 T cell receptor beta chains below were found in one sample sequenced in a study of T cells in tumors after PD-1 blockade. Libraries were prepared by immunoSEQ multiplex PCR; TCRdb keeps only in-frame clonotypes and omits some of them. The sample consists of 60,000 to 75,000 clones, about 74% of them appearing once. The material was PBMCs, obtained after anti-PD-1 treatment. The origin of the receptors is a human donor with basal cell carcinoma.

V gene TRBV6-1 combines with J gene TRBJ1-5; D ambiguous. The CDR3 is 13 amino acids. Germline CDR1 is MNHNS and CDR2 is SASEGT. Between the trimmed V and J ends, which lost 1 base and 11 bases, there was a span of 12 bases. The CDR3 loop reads CASSEGSWRSQHF. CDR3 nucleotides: TGTGCCAGCAGTGAAGGGTCTTGGCGGTCCCAGCATTTT.

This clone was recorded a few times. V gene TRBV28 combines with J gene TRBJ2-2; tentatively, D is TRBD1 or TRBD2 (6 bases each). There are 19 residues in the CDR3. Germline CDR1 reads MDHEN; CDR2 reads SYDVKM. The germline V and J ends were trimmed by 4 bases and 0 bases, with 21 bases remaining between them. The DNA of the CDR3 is TGTGCCAGCAGTTCAACACCCATTTGGGGGGCTACGAACACCGGGGAGCTGTTTTTT. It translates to CASSSTPIWGATNTGELFF.

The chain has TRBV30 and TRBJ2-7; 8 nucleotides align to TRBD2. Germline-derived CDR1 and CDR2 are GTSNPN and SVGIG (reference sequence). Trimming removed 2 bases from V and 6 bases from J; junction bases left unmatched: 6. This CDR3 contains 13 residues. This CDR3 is CAWSWTAGGEQYF. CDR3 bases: TGTGCCTGGAGTTGGACGGCGGGGGGCGAGCAGTACTTC.

Here the CDR3 DNA reads TGTGCCACCAGTGAGGCAGGGGGAAACTACGAGCAGTACTTC. Translating gives CATSEAGGNYEQYF. V and J are TRBV24-1 and TRBJ2-7; 7 positions match TRBD1. Germline CDR1 is KGHDR and CDR2 is SFDVKD. V dropped 4 bases and J dropped 3; count of bases not matched to a gene: 5. This CDR3 has 14 amino acids.

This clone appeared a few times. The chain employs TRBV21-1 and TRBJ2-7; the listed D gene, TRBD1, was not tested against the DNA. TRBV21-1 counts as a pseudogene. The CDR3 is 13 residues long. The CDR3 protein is CASSIRHSYEQYF. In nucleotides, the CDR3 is TGTGCCAGCAGCATTCGACATTCCTACGAGCAGTACTTC.

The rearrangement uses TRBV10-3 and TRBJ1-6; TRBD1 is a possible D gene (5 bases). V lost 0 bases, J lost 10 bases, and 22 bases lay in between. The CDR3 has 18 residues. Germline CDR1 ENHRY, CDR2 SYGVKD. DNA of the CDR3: TGTGCCATCAGTGAGTCGAAGGGAGGGTGGGGGACGATCTCACCCCTCCACTTT. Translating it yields CAISESKGGWGTISPLHF.

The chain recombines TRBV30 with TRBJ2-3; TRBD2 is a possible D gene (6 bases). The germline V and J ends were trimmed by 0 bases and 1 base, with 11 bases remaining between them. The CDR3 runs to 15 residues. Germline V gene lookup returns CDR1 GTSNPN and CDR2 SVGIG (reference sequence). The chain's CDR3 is CAWSVLARGTDTQYF. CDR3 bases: TGTGCCTGGAGTGTACTAGCCCGGGGCACAGATACGCAGTATTTT.

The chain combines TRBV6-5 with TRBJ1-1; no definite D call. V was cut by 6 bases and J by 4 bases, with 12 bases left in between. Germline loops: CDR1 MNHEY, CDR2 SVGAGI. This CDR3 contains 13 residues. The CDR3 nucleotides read TGTGCCAGCAGACGTAGTAGGAGCACTGAAGCTTTCTTT. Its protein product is CASRRSRSTEAFF.

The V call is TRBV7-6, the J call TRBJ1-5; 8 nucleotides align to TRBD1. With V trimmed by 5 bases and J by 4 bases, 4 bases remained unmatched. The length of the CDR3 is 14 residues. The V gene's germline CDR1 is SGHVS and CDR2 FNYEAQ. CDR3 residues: CASSPGTGNQPQHF. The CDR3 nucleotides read TGTGCCAGCAGCCCCGGGACAGGTAATCAGCCCCAGCATTTT.